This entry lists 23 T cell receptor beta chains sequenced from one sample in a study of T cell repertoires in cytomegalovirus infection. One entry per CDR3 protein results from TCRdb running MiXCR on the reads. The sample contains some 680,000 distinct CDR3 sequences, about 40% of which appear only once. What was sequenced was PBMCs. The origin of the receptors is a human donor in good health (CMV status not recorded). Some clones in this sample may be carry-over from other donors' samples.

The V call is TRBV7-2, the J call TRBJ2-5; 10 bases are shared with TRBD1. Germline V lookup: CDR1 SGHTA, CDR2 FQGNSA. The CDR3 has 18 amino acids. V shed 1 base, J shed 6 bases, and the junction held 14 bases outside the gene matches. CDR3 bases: TGTGCCAGCAGCTTAGTGCCACGTACCGGGACAGGGGTACAGACCCAGTACTTC. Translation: CASSLVPRTGTGVQTQYF.

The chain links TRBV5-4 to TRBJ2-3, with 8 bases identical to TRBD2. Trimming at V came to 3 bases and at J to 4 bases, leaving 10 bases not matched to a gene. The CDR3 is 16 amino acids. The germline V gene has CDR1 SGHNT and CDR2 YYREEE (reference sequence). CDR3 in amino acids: CASSWRREVKADTQYF. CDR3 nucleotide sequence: TGTGCCAGCAGCTGGAGGCGGGAGGTCAAGGCAGATACGCAGTATTTT.

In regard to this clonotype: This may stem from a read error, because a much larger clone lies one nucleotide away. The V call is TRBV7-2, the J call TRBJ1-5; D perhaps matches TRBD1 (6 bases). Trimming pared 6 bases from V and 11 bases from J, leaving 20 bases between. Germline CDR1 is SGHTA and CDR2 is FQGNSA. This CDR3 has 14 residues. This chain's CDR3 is CASRRGQFSSAQHF. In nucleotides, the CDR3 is TGTGCCAGCAGACGAGGACAGTTTAGCTCGGCCCAGCATTTT.

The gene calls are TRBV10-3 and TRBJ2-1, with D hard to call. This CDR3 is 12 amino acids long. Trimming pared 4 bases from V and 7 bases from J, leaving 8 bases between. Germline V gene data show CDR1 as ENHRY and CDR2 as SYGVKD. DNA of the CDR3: TGTGCCATCAGTGTAGTAGTTAATGAGCAGTTCTTC. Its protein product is CAISVVVNEQFF.

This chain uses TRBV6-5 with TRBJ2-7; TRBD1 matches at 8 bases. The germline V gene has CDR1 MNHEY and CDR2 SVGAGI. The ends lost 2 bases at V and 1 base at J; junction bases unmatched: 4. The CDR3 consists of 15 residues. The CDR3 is CASSYEGQGSYEQYF. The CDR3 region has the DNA TGTGCCAGCAGTTACGAAGGACAGGGATCCTACGAGCAGTACTTC.

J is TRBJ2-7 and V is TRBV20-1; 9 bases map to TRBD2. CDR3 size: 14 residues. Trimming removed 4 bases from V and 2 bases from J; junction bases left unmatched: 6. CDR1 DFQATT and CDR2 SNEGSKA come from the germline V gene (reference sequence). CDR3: CSAIAGVLAYEQYF. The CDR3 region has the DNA TGCAGTGCTATAGCGGGAGTACTAGCCTACGAGCAGTACTTC.

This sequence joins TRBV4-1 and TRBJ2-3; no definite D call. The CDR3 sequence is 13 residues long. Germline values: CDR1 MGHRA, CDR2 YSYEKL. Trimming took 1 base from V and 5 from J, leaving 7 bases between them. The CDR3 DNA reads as TGCGCCAGCAGCCAAGTGAGTGAAGATACGCAGTATTTT. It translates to CASSQVSEDTQYF.

The CDR3 here is CASSYPGTGRYNSPLHF. The CDR3, as DNA: TGTGCCAGCAGTTACCCCGGGACAGGCCGTTATAATTCACCCCTCCACTTT. V usage is TRBV6-6 and J usage is TRBJ1-6; 8 bases are a match to TRBD1. Germline lookup yields CDR1 MNHNY and CDR2 SVGAGI (reference sequence). J lost 4 bases, V lost 2 bases, and 7 bases had no gene match. The CDR3 sequence is 17 residues long.

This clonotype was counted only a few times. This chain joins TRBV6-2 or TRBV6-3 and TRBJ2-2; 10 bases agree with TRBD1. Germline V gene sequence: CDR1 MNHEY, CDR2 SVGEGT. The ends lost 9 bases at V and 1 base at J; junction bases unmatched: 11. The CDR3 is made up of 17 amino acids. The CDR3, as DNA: TGTGCCAGAGACGCAGGCCGGGACAGGGGGAACACCGGGGAGCTGTTTTTT. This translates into CARDAGRDRGNTGELFF.

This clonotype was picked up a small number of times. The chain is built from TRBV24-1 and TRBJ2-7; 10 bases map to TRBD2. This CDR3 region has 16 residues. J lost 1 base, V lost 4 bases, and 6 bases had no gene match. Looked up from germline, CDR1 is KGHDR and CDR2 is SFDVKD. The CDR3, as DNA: TGTGCCACCAGTGACACAGCTAGCGGGAGTTCCTACGAGCAGTACTTC. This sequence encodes CATSDTASGSSYEQYF.

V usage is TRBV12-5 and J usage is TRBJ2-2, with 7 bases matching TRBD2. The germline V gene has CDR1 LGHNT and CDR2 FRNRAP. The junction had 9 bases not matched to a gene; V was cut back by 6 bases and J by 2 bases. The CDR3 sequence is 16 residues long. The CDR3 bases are TGTGCTAGTGGAATAGGGGCGGGGGACAACACCGGGGAGCTGTTTTTT. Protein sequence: CASGIGAGDNTGELFF.

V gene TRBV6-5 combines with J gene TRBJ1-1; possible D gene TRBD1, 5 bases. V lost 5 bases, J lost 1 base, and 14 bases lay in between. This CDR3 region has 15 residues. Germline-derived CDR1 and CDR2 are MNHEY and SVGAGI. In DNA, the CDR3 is TGTGCCAGCAGTCCGACGGTCGGGGGGAACACTGAAGCTTTCTTT. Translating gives CASSPTVGGNTEAFF.

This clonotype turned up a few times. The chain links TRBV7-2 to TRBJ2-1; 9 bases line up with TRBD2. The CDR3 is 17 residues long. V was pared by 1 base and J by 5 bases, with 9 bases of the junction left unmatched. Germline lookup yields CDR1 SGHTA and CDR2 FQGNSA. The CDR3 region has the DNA TGTGCCAGCAGCTTAGGGGGAGGCGGGAGGGCCAACAATGAGCAGTTCTTC. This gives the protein CASSLGGGGRANNEQFF. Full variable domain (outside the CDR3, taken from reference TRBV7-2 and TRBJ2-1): GAGVSQSPSNKVTEKGKDVELRCDPISGHTALYWYRQSLGQGLEFLIYFQGNSAPDKSGLPSDRFSAERTGGSVSTLTIQRTQQEDSAVYLCASSLGGGGRANNEQFFGPGTRLTVL.

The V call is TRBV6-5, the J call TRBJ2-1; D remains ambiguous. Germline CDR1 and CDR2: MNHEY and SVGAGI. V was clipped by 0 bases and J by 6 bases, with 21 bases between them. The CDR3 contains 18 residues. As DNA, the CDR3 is TGTGCCAGCAGTTACTCGAGTTTGAGAATCAGTCTCCGCAATGAGCAGTTCTTC. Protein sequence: CASSYSSLRISLRNEQFF.

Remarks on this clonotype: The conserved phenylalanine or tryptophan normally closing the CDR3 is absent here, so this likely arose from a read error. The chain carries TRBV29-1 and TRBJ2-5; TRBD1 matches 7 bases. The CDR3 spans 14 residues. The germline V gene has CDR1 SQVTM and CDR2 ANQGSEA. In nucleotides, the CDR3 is TGCAGGCTGTCTCCGGGACAGACTCAAGAGACCCAGTACTTA. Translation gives CRLSPGQTQETQYL.

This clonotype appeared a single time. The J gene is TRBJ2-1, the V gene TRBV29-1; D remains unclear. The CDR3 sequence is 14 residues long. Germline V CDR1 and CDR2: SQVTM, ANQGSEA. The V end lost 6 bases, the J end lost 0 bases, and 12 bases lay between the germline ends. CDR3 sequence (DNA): TGCAGCGTGGGTTTACTAAGCTCCTACAATGAGCAGTTCTTC. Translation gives CSVGLLSSYNEQFF.

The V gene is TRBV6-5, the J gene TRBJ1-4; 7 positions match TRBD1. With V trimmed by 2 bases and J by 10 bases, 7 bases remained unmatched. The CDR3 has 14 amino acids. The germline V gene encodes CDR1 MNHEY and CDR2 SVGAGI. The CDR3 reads CASSYRQGRGKLFF. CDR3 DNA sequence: TGTGCCAGCAGTTACCGACAGGGTCGCGGAAAACTGTTTTTT.

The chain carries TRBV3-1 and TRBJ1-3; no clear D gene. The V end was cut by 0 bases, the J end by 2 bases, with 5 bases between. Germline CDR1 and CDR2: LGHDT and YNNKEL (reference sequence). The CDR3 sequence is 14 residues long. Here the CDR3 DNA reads TGTGCCAGCAGCCAAGAAAATCCTGGAAACACCATATATTTT. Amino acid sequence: CASSQENPGNTIYF.

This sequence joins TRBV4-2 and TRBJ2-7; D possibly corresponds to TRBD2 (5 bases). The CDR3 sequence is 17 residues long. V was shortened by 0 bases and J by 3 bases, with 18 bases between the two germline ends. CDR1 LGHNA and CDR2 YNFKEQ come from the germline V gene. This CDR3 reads CASSQEGRGDPYYEQYF. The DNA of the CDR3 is TGTGCCAGCAGCCAAGAAGGTCGGGGAGACCCCTACTACGAGCAGTACTTC.

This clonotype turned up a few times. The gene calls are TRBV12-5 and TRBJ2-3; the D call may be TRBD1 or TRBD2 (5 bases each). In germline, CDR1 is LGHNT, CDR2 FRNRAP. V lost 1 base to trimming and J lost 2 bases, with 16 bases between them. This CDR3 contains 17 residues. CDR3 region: CASGLGRDPGITDTQYF. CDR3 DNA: TGTGCTAGTGGTTTGGGCCGGGACCCCGGCATCACAGATACGCAGTATTTT. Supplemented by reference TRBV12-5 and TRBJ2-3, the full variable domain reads DARVTQTPRHKVTEMGQEVTMRCQPILGHNTVFWYRQTMMQGLELLAYFRNRAPLDDSGMPKDRFSAEMPDATLATLKIQPSEPRDSAVYFCASGLGRDPGITDTQYFGPGTRLTVL.

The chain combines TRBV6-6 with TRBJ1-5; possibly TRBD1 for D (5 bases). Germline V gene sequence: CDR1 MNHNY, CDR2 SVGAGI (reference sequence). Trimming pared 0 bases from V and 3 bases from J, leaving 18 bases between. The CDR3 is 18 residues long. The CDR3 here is CASSYSERSRGINQPQHF. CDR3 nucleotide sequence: TGTGCCAGCAGTTACTCGGAGCGGTCGAGGGGTATCAATCAGCCCCAGCATTTT.

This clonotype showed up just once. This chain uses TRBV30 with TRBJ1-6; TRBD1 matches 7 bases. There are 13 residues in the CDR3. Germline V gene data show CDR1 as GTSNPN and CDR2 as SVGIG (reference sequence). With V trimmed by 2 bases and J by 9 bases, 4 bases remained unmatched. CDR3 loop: CAWSPGTASPLHF. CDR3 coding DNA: TGTGCCTGGAGTCCGGGGACAGCTTCACCCCTCCACTTT.

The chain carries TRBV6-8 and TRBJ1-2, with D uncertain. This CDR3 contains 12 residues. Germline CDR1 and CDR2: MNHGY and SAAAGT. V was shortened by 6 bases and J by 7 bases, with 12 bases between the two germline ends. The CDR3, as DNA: TGTGCCAGCAGACCCTCGGACCGTGGCTACACCTTC. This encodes CASRPSDRGYTF.